These 21 T cell receptor beta chains originate from one sample sequenced in a study of shared clonotypes between healthy human individuals. Data came from immunoSEQ multiplex PCR; TCRdb stores just in-frame clones and leaves some out. The profile shows 2 million to 2.5 million clones, 80% to 95% of them singletons. The sequenced sample was naive CD4+ T cells from PBMCs. Regarding subset: CD45RA+ positively selected. These receptors came from a young man in good health. Some clones in this sample may be carry-over from other donors' samples.

The CDR3 coding sequence is TGTGCCAGCAACTGGGTAGCGGGAAGTGGCGCGCAGTATTTT. This translates into CASNWVAGSGAQYF. The V and J genes are TRBV7-9 and TRBJ2-3; TRBD2 agrees at 8 bases. V gave up 7 bases and J gave up 10 bases; unmatched junction bases: 13. The CDR3 is 14 amino acids. Per the germline V gene, CDR1 is SEHNR and CDR2 is FQNEAQ (reference sequence). Together with reference TRBV7-9 and TRBJ2-3, the CDR3 gives the full variable domain: DTGVSQNPRHKITKRGQNVTFRCDPISEHNRLYWYRQTLGQGPEFLTYFQNEAQLEKSRLLSDRFSAERPKGSFSTLEIQRTEQGDSAMYLCASNWVAGSGAQYFGPGTRLTVL.

The chain joins TRBV5-1 to TRBJ1-1; 9 positions agree with TRBD1. Germline V gene sequence: CDR1 SGHRS, CDR2 YFSETQ. The V and J ends lost 3 bases and 5 bases, in that order; junction bases with no gene match: 11. The CDR3 loop spans 16 amino acids. The CDR3 loop reads CASSWQVHRGRTEAFF. The DNA of the CDR3 is TGCGCCAGCAGCTGGCAGGTCCACAGGGGGCGTACTGAAGCTTTCTTT.

This clone appeared once. The chain links TRBV5-1 to TRBJ1-2, with D perhaps TRBD1 (5 bases). V gave up 3 bases and J gave up 7 bases, with 13 bases separating them. The CDR3 runs to 13 residues. Germline V gene data show CDR1 as SGHRS and CDR2 as YFSETQ. CDR3 amino acids: CASSWGEQGGYTF. The CDR3 bases are TGCGCCAGCAGCTGGGGTGAGCAGGGTGGCTACACCTTC.

The chain joins TRBV9 to TRBJ2-1, with 11 positions matching TRBD2. CDR3 length: 16 amino acids. Unmatched junction bases numbered 10, after V lost 7 bases and J lost 4 bases. From germline, CDR1 is SGDLS and CDR2 YYNGEE. The CDR3 DNA is TGTGCCAGCGGCTACGGGGCTAGCGGGGGGTACAATGAGCAGTTCTTC. Its translation is CASGYGASGGYNEQFF.

The V gene is TRBV6-5, the J gene TRBJ2-7, with 7 bases that match TRBD1. Germline V gene sequence: CDR1 MNHEY, CDR2 SVGAGI. CDR3 length: 13 residues. V lost 6 bases and J lost 9; bases outside the gene matches: 11. The DNA for the CDR3 is TGTGCCAGCAGAAGGACAGGAATCGGCTTGCAGTACTTC. Translating gives CASRRTGIGLQYF.

CDR3 protein: CSVQTGQGPYEQYF. CDR3 nucleotides: TGCAGCGTACAAACGGGACAGGGGCCCTACGAGCAGTACTTC. V and J are TRBV29-1 and TRBJ2-7; 10 bases line up with TRBD1. The germline V gene encodes CDR1 SQVTM and CDR2 ANQGSEA. CDR3 length: 14 residues. The trim removed 6 bases at V and 2 bases at J, leaving 7 bases unmatched.

V and J are TRBV5-1 and TRBJ2-7; TRBD2 aligns across 10 bases. Per germline, CDR1 SGHRS and CDR2 YFSETQ. CDR3 length: 15 amino acids. With V trimmed by 4 bases and J by 5 bases, 9 bases remained unmatched. This chain's CDR3 is CASSLGVAGGNEQYF. The CDR3 nucleotides are TGCGCCAGCAGCCTCGGGGTAGCGGGAGGAAACGAGCAGTACTTC.

On this clone itself: The sample carries other DNA sequences with the same CDR3. The rearrangement uses TRBV5-1 and TRBJ2-5; D remains unclear. Between the trimmed V and J ends, which lost 2 bases and 5 bases, there was a span of 10 bases. The CDR3 is 13 amino acids. The germline V gene has CDR1 SGHRS and CDR2 YFSETQ. This chain's CDR3 is CASSFGGRETQYF. The CDR3, as DNA: TGCGCCAGCAGCTTCGGCGGCCGGGAGACCCAGTACTTC. Combining the CDR3 with reference TRBV5-1 and TRBJ2-5 gives the whole variable domain KAGVTQTPRYLIKTRGQQVTLSCSPISGHRSVSWYQQTPGQGLQFLFEYFSETQRNKGNFPGRFSGRQFSNSRSEMNVSTLELGDSALYLCASSFGGRETQYFGPGTRLLVL.

The chain employs TRBV4-3 and TRBJ1-1; D gene ambiguous. CDR3 length equals 14 residues. Germline V gene lookup returns CDR1 LGHNA and CDR2 YSLEER. V was pared by 1 base and J by 9 bases, with 15 bases between. CDR3 DNA: TGCGCCAGCAGCCAAGTCGCAGGAACACTGAAAGCTTTCTTT. It codes for CASSQVAGTLKAFF.

This sequence joins TRBV15 and TRBJ2-6; 7 bases are a match to TRBD1. The junction had 4 bases not matched to a gene; V was cut back by 6 bases and J by 2 bases. The germline gives CDR1 LNHNV, CDR2 YYDKDF (reference sequence). This CDR3 contains 15 residues. The CDR3 coding sequence is TGTGCCACCAGGATCGACAGGGCTGGGGCCAACGTCCTGACTTTC. Translated: CATRIDRAGANVLTF.

The J gene is TRBJ2-5, the V gene TRBV7-3; D remains ambiguous. Per the germline V gene, CDR1 is SGHTA and CDR2 is FQGTGA. CDR3 length equals 13 residues. V was clipped by 4 bases and J by 3 bases, with 9 bases between them. CDR3 coding DNA: TGTGCCAGCAGCTCCCGGATCGAAGAGACCCAGTACTTC. Protein product: CASSSRIEETQYF.

The rearrangement joins TRBV7-2 to TRBJ2-5; D gene uncertain. V shed 1 base and J shed 5 bases, with 11 bases lying between them. The CDR3 is 14 residues long. Germline loops: CDR1 SGHTA, CDR2 FQGNSA. CDR3 amino acids: CASSLVPLGETQYF. The CDR3 nucleotides read TGTGCCAGCAGCTTAGTGCCCTTGGGGGAGACCCAGTACTTC.

V and J are TRBV27 and TRBJ2-1; perhaps TRBD2 as D (7 bases). CDR1 is MNHEY and CDR2 is SMNVEV in the germline V gene (reference sequence). The CDR3 totals 14 residues. Trimming took off 6 bases at V and 7 bases at J, with 16 bases between the two ends. DNA of the CDR3: TGTGCCAGCAGATCGCAAGGGGGGGTAAATGAGCAGTTCTTC. It specifies CASRSQGGVNEQFF.

The V gene is TRBV15, the J gene TRBJ2-7; no reliable D call. Trimming shortened V by 2 bases and J by 5 bases, and 19 bases separated the two germline ends. The germline V gene encodes CDR1 LNHNV and CDR2 YYDKDF (reference sequence). CDR3 length: 16 residues. CDR3 coding DNA: TGTGCCACCAGCAGATCAAGAGGATTAGCTGTGGACGAGCAGTACTTC. Translating it yields CATSRSRGLAVDEQYF.

This chain uses TRBV18 with TRBJ2-1; D possibly corresponds to TRBD2 (6 bases). V shed 6 bases and J shed 3 bases, with 12 bases lying between them. Germline CDR1 and CDR2: KGHSH and LQKENI. This CDR3 comprises 14 residues. CDR3 in DNA: TGTGCCAGCTCTTCGGGGGTTCACTACAATGAGCAGTTCTTC. This encodes CASSSGVHYNEQFF. Using reference TRBV18 and TRBJ2-1 for the parts outside the CDR3, the full variable domain is NAGVMQNPRHLVRRRGQEARLRCSPMKGHSHVYWYRQLPEEGLKFMVYLQKENIIDESGMPKERFSAEFPKEGPSILRIQQVVRGDSAAYFCASSSGVHYNEQFFGPGTRLTVL.

This chain connects TRBV7-9 to TRBJ1-1; 10 bases agree with TRBD1. Germline trimming cut 5 bases from V and 4 bases from J; bases unmatched to any gene: 7. The CDR3 covers 15 residues. The germline CDR1 and CDR2 sequences are SEHNR and FQNEAQ (reference sequence). The CDR3 loop reads CASSAPGQGTTEAFF. CDR3 sequence (DNA): TGTGCCAGCAGCGCACCGGGACAGGGGACCACTGAAGCTTTCTTT.

The chain carries TRBV7-9 and TRBJ2-2; the match to TRBD1 covers 8 bases. V trimming: 5 bases; J trimming: 4 bases; junction bases outside the gene matches: 12. Germline CDR1 and CDR2: SEHNR and FQNEAQ (reference sequence). CDR3 length: 17 amino acids. In DNA form, the CDR3 reads TGTGCCAGCAGCGTACCGGGACAGGTATCGCTCACCGGGGAGCTGTTTTTT. Residues: CASSVPGQVSLTGELFF.

The chain couples TRBV5-6 to TRBJ2-3; D unresolved. The CDR3 totals 14 residues. The V end was cut by 2 bases, the J end by 2 bases, with 9 bases between. CDR1 and CDR2 from the germline V gene are SGHDT and YYEEEE. The CDR3 reads CASSFSLPTDTQYF. CDR3 bases: TGTGCCAGCAGCTTCTCACTACCCACAGATACGCAGTATTTT.

To note about this clone: At the DNA level, this CDR3 is encoded by other sequences in the same sample as well. The chain employs TRBV6-5 and TRBJ2-3; either TRBD1 or TRBD2 may supply D (5 bases each). Germline V gene data show CDR1 as MNHEY and CDR2 as SVGAGI. V shed 8 bases and J shed 6 bases, with 15 bases lying between them. The CDR3 spans 13 residues. The CDR3 region has the DNA TGTGCCAGCTCGTACTCGGGGCGGGATACGCAGTATTTT. Translating it yields CASSYSGRDTQYF.

CDR3 DNA sequence: TGTGCCAGCAGTTCGACAGGGGTCGGCTATGGCTACACCTTC. Translation: CASSSTGVGYGYTF. The rearrangement uses TRBV28 and TRBJ1-2, with TRBD1 identical over 8 bases. The V segment lost 4 bases and the J segment 4 bases; nucleotides outside the gene matches: 5. The germline V gene has CDR1 MDHEN and CDR2 SYDVKM. The length of the CDR3 is 14 residues.

This chain connects TRBV5-1 to TRBJ2-5; tentative D call: TRBD1 (6 bases). CDR3 length: 14 amino acids. The V end was cut by 3 bases, the J end by 1 base, with 10 bases between. CDR1 and CDR2 from the germline V gene are SGHRS and YFSETQ. CDR3 DNA: TGCGCCAGCAGCTCCGGGACACCCCAAGAGACCCAGTACTTC. This codes for CASSSGTPQETQYF. The full variable domain, rest sourced from reference TRBV5-1 and TRBJ2-5, is KAGVTQTPRYLIKTRGQQVTLSCSPISGHRSVSWYQQTPGQGLQFLFEYFSETQRNKGNFPGRFSGRQFSNSRSEMNVSTLELGDSALYLCASSSGTPQETQYFGPGTRLLVL.